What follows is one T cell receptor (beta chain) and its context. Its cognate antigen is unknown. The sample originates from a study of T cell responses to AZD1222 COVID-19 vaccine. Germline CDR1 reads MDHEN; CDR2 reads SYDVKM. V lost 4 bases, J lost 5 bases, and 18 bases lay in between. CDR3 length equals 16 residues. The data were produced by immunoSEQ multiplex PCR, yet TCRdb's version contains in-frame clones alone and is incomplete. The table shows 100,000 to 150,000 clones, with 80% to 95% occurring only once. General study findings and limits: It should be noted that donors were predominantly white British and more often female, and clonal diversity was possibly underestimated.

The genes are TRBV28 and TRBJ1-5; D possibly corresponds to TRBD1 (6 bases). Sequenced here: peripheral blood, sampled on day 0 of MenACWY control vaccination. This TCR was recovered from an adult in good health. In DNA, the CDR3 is TGTGCCAGCAGTTCCCCGGGCAGGGGATATTATCAGCCCCAGCATTTT. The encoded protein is CASSSPGRGYYQPQHF.